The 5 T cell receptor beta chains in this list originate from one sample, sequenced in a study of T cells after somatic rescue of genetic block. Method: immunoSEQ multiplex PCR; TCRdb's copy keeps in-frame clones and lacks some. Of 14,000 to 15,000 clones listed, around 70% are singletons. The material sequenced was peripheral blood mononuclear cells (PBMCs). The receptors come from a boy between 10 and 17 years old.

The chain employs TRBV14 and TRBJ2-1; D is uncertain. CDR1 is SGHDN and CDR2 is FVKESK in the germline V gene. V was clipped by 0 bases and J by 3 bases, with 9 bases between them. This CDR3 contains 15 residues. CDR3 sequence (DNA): TGTGCCAGCAGCCAAGATTTATCTTACTACAATGAGCAGTTCTTC. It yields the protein CASSQDLSYYNEQFF.

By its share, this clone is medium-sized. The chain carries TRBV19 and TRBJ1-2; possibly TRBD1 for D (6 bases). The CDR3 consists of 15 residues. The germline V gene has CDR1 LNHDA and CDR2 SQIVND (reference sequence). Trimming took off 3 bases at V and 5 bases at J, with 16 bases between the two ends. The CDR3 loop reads CASSIGRGGPYGYTF. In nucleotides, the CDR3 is TGTGCCAGTAGTATCGGACGAGGGGGTCCTTATGGCTACACCTTC.

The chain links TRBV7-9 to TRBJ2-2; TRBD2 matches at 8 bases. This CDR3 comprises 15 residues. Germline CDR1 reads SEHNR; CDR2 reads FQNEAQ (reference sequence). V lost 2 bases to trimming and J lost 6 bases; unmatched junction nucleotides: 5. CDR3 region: CASSLLAGPAGELFF. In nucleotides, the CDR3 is TGTGCCAGCAGCTTACTAGCGGGTCCAGCCGGGGAGCTGTTTTTT.

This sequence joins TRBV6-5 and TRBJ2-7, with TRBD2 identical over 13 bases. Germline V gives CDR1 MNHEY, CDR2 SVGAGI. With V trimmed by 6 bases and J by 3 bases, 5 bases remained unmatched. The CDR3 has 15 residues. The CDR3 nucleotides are TGTGCCAGCAGAGCCGGACTAGCGGGGGTCTACGAGCAGTACTTC. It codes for CASRAGLAGVYEQYF.

The CDR3 DNA reads as TGTGCCATCAAGCGGGACAGTAACTCGGGGGCCAACGTCCTGACTTTC. Protein: CAIKRDSNSGANVLTF. V usage is TRBV10-3 and J usage is TRBJ2-6; D may correspond to TRBD1 or TRBD2 (7 bases each). The CDR3 extends over 16 amino acids. Germline CDR1 reads ENHRY; CDR2 reads SYGVKD. Trimming removed 7 bases at V and 4 bases at J, with 17 bases between.